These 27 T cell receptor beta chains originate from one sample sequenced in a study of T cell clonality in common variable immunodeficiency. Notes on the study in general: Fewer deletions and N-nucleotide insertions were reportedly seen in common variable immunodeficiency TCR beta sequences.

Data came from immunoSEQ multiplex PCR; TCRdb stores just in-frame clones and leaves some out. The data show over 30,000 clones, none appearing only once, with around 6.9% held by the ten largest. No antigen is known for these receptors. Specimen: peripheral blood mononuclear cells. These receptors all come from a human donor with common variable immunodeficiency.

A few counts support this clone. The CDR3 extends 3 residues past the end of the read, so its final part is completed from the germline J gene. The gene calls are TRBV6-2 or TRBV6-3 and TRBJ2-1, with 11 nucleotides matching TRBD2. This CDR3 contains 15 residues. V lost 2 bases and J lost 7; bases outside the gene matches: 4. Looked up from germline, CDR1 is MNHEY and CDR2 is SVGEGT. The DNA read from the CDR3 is TGTGCCAGCAGTTACGGTCTAGCGGGAGGTAATGAG. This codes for CASSYGLAGGNE. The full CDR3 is CASSYGLAGGNEQFF.

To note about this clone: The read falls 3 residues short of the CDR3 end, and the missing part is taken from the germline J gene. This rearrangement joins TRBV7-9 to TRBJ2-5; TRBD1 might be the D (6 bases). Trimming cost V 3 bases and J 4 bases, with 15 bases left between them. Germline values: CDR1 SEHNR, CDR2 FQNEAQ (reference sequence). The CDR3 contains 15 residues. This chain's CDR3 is CASSLSPGGGETQYF. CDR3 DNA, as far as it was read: TGTGCCAGCAGCTTGAGTCCTGGGGGCGGAGAGACC.

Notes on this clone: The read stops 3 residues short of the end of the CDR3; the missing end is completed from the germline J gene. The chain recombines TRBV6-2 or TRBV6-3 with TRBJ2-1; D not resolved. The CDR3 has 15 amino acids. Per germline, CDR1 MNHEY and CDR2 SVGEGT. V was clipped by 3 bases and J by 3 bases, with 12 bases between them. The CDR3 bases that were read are TGTGCCAGCAGTTATGAGAGCCAAGTCTACAATGAG. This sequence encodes CASSYESQVYNE. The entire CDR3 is CASSYESQVYNEQFF.

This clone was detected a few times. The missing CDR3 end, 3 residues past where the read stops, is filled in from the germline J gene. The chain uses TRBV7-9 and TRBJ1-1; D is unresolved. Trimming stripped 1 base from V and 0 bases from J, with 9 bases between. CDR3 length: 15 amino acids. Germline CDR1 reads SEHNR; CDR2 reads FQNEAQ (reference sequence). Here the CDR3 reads CASSLGSGLNTEAFF. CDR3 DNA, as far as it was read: TGTGCCAGCAGCTTAGGAAGCGGATTGAACACTGAA.

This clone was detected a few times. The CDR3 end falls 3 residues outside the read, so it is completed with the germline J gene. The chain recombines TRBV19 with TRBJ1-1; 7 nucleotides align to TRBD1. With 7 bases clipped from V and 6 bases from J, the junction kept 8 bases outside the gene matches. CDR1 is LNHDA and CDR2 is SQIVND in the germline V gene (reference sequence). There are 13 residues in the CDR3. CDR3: CASTPTGRAEAFF. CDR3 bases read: TGTGCCAGTACCCCGACAGGGCGGGCTGAA. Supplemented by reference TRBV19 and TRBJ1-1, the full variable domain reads DGGITQSPKYLFRKEGQNVTLSCEQNLNHDAMYWYRQDPGQGLRLIYYSQIVNDFQKGDIAEGYSVSREKKESFPLTVTSAQKNPTAFYLCASTPTGRAEAFFGQGTRLTVV.

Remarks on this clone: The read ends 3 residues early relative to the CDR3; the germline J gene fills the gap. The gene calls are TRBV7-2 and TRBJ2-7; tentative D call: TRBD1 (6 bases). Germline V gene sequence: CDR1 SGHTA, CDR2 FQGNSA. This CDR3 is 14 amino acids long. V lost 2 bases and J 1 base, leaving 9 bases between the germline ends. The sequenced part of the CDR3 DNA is TGTGCCAGCAGCTTATTGGACAGTTCCTACGAG. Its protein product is CASSLLDSSYE. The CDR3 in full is CASSLLDSSYEQYF. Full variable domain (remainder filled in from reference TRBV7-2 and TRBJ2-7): GAGVSQSPSNKVTEKGKDVELRCDPISGHTALYWYRQSLGQGLEFLIYFQGNSAPDKSGLPSDRFSAERTGGSVSTLTIQRTQQEDSAVYLCASSLLDSSYEQYFGPGTRLTVT.

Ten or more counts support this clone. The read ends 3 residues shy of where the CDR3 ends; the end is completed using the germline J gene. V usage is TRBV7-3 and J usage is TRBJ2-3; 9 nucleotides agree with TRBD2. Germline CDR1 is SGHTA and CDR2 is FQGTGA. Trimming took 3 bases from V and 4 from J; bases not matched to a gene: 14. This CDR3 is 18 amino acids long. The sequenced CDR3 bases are TGTGCCAGCAGCTTCCGGGGGTGGTCTAGCGGGACCCCAGATACG. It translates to CASSFRGWSSGTPDT. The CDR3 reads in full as CASSFRGWSSGTPDTQYF. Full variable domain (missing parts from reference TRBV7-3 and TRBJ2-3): GAGVSQTPSNKVTEKGKYVELRCDPISGHTALYWYRQSLGQGPEFLIYFQGTGAADDSGLPNDRFFAVRPEGSVSTLKIQRTERGDSAVYLCASSFRGWSSGTPDTQYFGPGTRLTVL.

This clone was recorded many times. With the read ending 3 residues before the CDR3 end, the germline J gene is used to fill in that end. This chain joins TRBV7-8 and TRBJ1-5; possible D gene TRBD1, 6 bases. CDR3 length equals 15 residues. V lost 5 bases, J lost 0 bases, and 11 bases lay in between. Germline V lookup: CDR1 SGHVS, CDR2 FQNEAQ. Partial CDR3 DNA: TGTGCCAGCAGCACAACAGGGTATAGCAATCAGCCC. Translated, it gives CASSTTGYSNQP. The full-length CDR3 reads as CASSTTGYSNQPQHF.

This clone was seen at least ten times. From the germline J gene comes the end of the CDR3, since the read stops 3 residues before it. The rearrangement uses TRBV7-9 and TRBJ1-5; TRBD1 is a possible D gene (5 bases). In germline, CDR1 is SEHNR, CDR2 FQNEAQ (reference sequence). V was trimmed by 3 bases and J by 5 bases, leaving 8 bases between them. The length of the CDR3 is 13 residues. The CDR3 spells CASSFGRDQPQHF. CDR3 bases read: TGTGCCAGCAGCTTCGGCAGGGATCAGCCC.

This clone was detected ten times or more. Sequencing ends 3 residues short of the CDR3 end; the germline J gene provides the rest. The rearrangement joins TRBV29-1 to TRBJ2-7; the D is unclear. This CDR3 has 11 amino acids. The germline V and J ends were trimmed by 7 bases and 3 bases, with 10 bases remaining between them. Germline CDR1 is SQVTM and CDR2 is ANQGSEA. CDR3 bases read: TGCAGCGGCGGAAGCTACTACGAG. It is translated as CSGGSYYE. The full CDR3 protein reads CSGGSYYEQYF.

The CDR3 protein is CASRTGTLGYTF. Incomplete CDR3 DNA: TGTGCCAGCAGGACCGGGACACTAGGC. This chain connects TRBV2 to TRBJ1-2; D might be TRBD1 (6 bases). Read coverage stops 3 residues before the CDR3 terminus; the germline J gene supplies the remainder. Germline V gene sequence: CDR1 SNHLY, CDR2 FYNNEI. This CDR3 contains 12 residues.

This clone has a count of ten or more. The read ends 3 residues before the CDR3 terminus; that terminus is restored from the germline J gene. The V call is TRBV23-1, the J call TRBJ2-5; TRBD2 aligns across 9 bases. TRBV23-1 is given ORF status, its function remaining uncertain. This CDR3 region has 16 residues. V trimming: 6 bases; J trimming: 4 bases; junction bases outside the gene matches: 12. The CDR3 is CASSQIGLAGPETQYF. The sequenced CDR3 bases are TGCGCCAGCAGCCAAATAGGGCTAGCGGGACCAGAGACC.

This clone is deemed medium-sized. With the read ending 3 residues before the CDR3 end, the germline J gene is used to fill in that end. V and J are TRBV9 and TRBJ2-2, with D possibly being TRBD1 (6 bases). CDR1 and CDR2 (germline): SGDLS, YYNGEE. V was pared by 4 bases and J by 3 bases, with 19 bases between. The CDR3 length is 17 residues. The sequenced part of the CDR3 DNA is TGTGCCAGCAGCCCAATACAAGGGGGTCTAGACACCGGGGAG. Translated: CASSPIQGGLDTGE. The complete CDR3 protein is CASSPIQGGLDTGELFF.

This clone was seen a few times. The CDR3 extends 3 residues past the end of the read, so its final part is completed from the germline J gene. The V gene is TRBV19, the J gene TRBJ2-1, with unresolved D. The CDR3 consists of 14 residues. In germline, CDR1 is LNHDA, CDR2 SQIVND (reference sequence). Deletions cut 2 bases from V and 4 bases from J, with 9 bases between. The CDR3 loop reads CASSIKRAYNEQFF. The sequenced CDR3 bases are TGTGCCAGTAGTATAAAGAGAGCGTACAATGAG.

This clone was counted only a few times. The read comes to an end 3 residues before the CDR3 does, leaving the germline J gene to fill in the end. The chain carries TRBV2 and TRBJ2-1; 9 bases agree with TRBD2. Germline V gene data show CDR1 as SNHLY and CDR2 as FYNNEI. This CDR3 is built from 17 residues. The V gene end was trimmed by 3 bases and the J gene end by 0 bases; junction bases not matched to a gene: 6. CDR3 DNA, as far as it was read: TGTGCCAGCAGTGACTATGCGGGAGGGCCCTCCTACAATGAG. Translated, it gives CASSDYAGGPSYNE. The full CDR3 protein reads CASSDYAGGPSYNEQFF. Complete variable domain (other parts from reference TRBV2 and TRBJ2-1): EPEVTQTPSHQVTQMGQEVILRCVPISNHLYFYWYRQILGQKVEFLVSFYNNEISEKSEIFDDQFSVERPDGSNFTLKIRSTKLEDSAMYFCASSDYAGGPSYNEQFFGPGTRLTVL.

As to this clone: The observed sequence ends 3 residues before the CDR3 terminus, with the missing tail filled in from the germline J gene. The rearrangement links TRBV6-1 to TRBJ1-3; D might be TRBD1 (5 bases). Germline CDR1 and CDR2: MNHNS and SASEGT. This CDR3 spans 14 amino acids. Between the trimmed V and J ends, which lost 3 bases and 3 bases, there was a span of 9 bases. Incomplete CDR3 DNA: TGTGCCAGCAGTGACAGGGTGAGTGGAAACACC. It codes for CASSDRVSGNT. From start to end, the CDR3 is CASSDRVSGNTIYF.

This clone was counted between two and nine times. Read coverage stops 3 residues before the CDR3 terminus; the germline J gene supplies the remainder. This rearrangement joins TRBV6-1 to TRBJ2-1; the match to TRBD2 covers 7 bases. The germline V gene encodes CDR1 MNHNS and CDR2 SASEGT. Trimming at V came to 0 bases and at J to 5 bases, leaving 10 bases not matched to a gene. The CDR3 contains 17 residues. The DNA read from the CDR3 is TGTGCCAGCAGTGAAGCCTTACAAGCGGGACGAAACAATGAG. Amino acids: CASSEALQAGRNNE. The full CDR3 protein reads CASSEALQAGRNNEQFF.

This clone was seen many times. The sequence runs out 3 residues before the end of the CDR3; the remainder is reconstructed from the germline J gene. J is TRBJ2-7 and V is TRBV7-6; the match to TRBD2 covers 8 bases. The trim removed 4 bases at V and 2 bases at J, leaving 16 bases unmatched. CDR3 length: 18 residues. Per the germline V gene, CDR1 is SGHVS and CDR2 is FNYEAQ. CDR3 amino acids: CASSSSWWAGGIPYEQYF. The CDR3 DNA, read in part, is TGTGCCAGCAGCTCCTCCTGGTGGGCGGGAGGAATACCCTACGAG.

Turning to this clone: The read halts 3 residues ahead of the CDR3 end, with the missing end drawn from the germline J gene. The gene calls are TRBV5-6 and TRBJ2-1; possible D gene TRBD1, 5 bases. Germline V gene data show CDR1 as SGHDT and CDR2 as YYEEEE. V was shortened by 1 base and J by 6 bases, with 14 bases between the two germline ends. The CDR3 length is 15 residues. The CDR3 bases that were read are TGTGCCAGCAGCTTGACCCCAGGGTGGGGCAATGAG. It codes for CASSLTPGWGNE. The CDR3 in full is CASSLTPGWGNEQFF.

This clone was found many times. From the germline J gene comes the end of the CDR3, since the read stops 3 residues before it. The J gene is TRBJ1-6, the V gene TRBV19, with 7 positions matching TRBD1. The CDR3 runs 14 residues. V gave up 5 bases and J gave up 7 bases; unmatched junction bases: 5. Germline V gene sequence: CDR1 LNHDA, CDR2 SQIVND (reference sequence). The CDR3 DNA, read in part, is TGTGCCAGTAGTGCCGTGGGACAGAATTCACCC. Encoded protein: CASSAVGQNSP. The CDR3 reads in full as CASSAVGQNSPLHF. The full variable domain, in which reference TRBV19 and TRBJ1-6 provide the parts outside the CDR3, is DGGITQSPKYLFRKEGQNVTLSCEQNLNHDAMYWYRQDPGQGLRLIYYSQIVNDFQKGDIAEGYSVSREKKESFPLTVTSAQKNPTAFYLCASSAVGQNSPLHFGNGTRLTVT.

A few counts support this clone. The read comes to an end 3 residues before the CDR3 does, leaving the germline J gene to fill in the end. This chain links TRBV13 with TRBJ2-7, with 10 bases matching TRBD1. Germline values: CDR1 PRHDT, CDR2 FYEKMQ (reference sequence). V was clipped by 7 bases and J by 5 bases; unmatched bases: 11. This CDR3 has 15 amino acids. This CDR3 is CASTSAGQGTHEQYF. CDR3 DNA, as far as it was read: TGTGCCAGCACCTCTGCGGGACAGGGGACCCACGAG.

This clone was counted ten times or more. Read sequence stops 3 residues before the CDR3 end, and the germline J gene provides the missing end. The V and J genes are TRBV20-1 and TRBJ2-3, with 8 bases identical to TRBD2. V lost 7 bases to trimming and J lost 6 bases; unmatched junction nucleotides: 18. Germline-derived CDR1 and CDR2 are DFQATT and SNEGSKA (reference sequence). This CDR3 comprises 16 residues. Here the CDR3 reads CSVRLAGILPIDTQYF. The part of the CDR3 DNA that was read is TGCAGTGTTCGTCTAGCGGGCATATTGCCCATTGATACG.

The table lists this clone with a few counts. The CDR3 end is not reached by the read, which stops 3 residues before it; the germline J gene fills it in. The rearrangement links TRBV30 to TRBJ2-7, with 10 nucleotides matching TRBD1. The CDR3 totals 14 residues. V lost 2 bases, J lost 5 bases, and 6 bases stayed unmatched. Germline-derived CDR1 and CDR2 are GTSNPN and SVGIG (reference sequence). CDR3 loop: CAWSMGTGDNEQYF. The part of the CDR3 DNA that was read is TGTGCCTGGAGTATGGGGACAGGGGACAACGAG.

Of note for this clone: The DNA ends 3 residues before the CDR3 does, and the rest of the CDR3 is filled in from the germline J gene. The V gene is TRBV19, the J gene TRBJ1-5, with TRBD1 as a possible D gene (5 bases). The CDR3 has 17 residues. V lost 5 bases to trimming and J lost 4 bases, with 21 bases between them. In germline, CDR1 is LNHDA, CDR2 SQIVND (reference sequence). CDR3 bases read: TGTGCCAGTAGTCACAGCCAGGCAGGGTGGGGTAATCAGCCC. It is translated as CASSHSQAGWGNQP. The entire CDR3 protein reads CASSHSQAGWGNQPQHF.

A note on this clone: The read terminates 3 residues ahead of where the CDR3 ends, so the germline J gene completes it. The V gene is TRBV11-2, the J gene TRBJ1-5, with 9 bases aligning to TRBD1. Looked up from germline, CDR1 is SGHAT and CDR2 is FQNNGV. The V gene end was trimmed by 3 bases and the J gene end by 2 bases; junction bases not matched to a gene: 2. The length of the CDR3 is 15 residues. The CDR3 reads CASSFTGGGNQPQHF. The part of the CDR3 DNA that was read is TGTGCCAGCAGCTTCACAGGGGGCGGCAATCAGCCC.

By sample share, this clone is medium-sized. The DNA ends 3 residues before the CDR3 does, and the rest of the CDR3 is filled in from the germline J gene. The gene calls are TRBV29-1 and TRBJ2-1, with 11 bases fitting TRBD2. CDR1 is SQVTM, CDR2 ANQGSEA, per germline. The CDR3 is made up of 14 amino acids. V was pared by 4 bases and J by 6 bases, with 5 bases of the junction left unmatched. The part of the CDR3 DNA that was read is TGCAGCGTTGCTTCTAGCGGGAGGATCAATGAG. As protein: CSVASSGRINE. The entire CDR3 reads CSVASSGRINEQFF.

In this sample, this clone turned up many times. CDR3 sequence: CASSLALTGYEQFF. CDR3 DNA (partial): TGTGCCAGCAGCTTAGCTCTAACCGGGTATGAG. The chain couples TRBV7-2 to TRBJ2-1; no clear D gene. The observed sequence ends 3 residues before the CDR3 terminus, with the missing tail filled in from the germline J gene. The ends were cut back, 0 bases at V and 8 bases at J, with 11 bases in the middle. Germline CDR1 and CDR2: SGHTA and FQGNSA. The length of the CDR3 is 14 residues.